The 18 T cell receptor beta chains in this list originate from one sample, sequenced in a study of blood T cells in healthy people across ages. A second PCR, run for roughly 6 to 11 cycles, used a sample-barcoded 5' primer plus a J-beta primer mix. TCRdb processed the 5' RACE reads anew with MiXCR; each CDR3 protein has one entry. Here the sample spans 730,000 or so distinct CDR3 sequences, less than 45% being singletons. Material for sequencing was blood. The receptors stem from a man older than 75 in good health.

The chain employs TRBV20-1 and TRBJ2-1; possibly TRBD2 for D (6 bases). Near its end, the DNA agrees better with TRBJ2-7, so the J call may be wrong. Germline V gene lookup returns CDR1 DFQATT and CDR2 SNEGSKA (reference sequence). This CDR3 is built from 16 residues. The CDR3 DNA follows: TGCAGTGCTAGACCGGTGCGGGGCAACTCCTACAATGAGCAGTACTTC. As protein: CSARPVRGNSYNEQYF.

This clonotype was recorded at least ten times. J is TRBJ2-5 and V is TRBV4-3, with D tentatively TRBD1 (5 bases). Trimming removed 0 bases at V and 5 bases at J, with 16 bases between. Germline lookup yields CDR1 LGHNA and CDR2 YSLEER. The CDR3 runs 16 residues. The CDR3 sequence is CASSQDPQGAGETQYF. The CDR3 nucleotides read TGCGCCAGCAGCCAAGATCCCCAAGGGGCTGGGGAGACCCAGTACTTC.

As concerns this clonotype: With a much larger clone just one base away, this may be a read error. The CDR3 DNA follows: TGTGCCGGCAGTACCTCGACCCTTACGCAGTATTTT. Protein product: CAGSTSTLTQYF. This chain connects TRBV28 to TRBJ2-3; unclear D gene. The germline V gene has CDR1 MDHEN and CDR2 SYDVKM. The CDR3 sequence is 12 residues long.

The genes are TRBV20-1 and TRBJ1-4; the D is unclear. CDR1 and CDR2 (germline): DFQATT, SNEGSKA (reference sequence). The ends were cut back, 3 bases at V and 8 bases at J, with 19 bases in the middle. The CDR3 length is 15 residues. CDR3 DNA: TGCAGTGCTAGGGAAGTACCAAGACCGAGCGAAAAACTGTTTTTT. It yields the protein CSAREVPRPSEKLFF.

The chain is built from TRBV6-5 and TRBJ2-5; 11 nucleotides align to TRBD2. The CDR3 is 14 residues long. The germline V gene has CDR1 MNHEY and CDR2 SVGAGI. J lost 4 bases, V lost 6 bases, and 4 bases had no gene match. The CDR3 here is CASRISGRVETQYF. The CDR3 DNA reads TGTGCCAGCAGGATTAGCGGGAGGGTAGAGACCCAGTACTTC.

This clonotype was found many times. The CDR3 is CASRRGQGVYEQYF. The CDR3 DNA reads as TGTGCCAGCAGGCGGGGACAGGGGGTCTACGAGCAGTACTTC. The chain carries TRBV6-5 and TRBJ2-7, with 11 bases matching TRBD1. The germline CDR1 and CDR2 sequences are MNHEY and SVGAGI. This CDR3 spans 14 amino acids. Germline trimming cut 6 bases from V and 3 bases from J; bases unmatched to any gene: 4.

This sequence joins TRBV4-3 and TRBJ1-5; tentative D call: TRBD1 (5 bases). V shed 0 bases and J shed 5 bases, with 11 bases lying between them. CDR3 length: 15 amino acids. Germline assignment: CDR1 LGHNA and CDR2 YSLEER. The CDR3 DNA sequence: TGCGCCAGCAGCCAAGATCCCAGGGATGATCAGCCCCAGCATTTT. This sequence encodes CASSQDPRDDQPQHF.

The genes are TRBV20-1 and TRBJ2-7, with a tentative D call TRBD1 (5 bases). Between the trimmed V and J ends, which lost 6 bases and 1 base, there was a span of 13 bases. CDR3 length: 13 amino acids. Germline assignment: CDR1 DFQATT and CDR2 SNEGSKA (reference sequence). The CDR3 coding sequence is TGCAGTGCGCGACAGCTGGGGTCCTACGAGCAGTACTTC. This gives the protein CSARQLGSYEQYF.

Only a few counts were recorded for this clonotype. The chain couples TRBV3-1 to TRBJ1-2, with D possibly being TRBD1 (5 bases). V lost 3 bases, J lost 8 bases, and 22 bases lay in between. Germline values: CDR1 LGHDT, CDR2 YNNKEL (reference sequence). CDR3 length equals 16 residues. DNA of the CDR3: TGTGCCAGCAGCCAGGGACCGGGCCAAGGAAAGAGAGGCTACACCTTC. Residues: CASSQGPGQGKRGYTF.

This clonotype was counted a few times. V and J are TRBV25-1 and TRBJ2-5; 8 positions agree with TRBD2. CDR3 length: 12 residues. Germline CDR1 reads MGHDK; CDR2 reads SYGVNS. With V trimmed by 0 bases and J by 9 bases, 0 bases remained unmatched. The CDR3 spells CASSEYGGAQYF. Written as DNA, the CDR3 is TGTGCCAGCAGTGAATACGGGGGGGCCCAGTACTTC.

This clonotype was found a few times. CDR3 protein: CASSPDIPGTGGYEQYF. CDR3 nucleotide sequence: TGTGCCAGCTCACCAGACATACCCGGGACAGGGGGCTACGAGCAGTACTTC. J is TRBJ2-4 and V is TRBV18; 11 bases are a match to TRBD1. The DNA end lines up better with TRBJ2-7; the J call may be wrong. Germline CDR1 and CDR2: KGHSH and LQKENI. CDR3 length: 17 amino acids.

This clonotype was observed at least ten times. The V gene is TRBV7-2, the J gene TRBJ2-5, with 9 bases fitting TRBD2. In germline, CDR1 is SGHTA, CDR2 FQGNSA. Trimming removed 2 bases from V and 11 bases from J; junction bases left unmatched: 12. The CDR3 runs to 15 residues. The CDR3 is CASSLLVSGSKEQYF. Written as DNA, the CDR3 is TGTGCCAGCAGCTTATTGGTTAGCGGGAGTAAAGAGCAGTACTTC.

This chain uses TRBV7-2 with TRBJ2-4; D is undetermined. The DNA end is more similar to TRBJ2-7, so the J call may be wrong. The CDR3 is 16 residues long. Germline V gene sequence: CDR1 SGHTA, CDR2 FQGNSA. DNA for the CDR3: TGTGCCAGCAGCTTAGGACGGAGTGGCCAGGCCTACGAGCAGTACTTC. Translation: CASSLGRSGQAYEQYF.

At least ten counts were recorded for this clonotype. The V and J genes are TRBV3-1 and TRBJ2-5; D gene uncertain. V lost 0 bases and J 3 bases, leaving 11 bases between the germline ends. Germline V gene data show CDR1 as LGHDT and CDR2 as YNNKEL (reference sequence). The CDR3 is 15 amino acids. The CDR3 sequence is CASSQELFGEETQYF. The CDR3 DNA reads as TGTGCCAGCAGCCAAGAACTTTTCGGAGAAGAGACCCAGTACTTC.

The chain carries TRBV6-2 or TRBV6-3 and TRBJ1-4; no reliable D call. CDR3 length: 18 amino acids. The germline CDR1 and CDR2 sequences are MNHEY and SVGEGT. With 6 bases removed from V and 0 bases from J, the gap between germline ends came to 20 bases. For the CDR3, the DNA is TGTGCCAGCAGACACTACGGGCCCGGAGTTGCAACTAATGAAAAACTGTTTTTT. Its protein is CASRHYGPGVATNEKLFF.

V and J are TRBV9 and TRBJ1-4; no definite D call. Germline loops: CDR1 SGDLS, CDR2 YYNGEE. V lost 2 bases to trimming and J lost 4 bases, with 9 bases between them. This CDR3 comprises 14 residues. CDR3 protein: CASSVSAVNEKLFF. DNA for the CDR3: TGTGCCAGCAGCGTTTCTGCCGTTAATGAAAAACTGTTTTTT.

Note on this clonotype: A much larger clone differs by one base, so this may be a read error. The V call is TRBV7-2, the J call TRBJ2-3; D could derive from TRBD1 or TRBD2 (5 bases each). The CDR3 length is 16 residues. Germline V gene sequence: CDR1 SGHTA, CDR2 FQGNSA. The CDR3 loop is CASGLDGDPGADTQYF. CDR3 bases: TGTGCCAGCGGCTTAGACGGGGACCCCGGCGCAGATACGCAGTATTTT.

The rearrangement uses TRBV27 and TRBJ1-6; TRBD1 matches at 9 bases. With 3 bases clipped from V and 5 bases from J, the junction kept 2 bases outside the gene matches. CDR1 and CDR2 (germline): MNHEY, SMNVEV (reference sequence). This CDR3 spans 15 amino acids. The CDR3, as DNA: TGTGCCAGCAGTTTTGGGACAGGGAATAATTCACCCCTCCACTTT. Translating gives CASSFGTGNNSPLHF.